What follows are 2 T cell receptor beta chains derived from one specimen sequenced in a study of T cells in Graves' hyperthyroidism and ophthalmopathy. Amplification targeted TCR beta CDR3 regions from RNA transcripts. The TCR CDR3 was amplified in a first-round RT-PCR using the HTBI primer set. TCRdb processed the multiplex PCR reads anew with MiXCR; each CDR3 protein has one entry. This table has about 640,000 distinct CDR3 sequences, around 21% appearing once. Sequencing input: blood. These receptors all come from a young man with Graves' ophthalmopathy.

The chain employs TRBV20-1 and TRBJ2-1; 8 bases are a match to TRBD2. The CDR3 spans 14 residues. V gave up 2 bases and J gave up 4 bases; unmatched junction bases: 4. Looked up from germline, CDR1 is DFQATT and CDR2 is SNEGSKA (reference sequence). CDR3 DNA: TGCAGTGCTAGACGCGGGGGGACGTACAATGAGCAGTTCTTC. Translation: CSARRGGTYNEQFF.

The table lists this clonotype with a few counts. This chain uses TRBV6-1 with TRBJ2-7, with D perhaps matching TRBD1 (5 bases). Germline V gene data show CDR1 as MNHNS and CDR2 as SASEGT. This CDR3 has 15 amino acids. Between the trimmed V and J ends, which lost 5 bases and 0 bases, there was a span of 14 bases. CDR3 region: CASSPVTGASYEQYF. The CDR3 nucleotides are TGTGCCAGCAGTCCTGTCACAGGTGCCTCCTACGAGCAGTACTTC.